This TCR beta chain was sequenced in a study of T cells after yellow fever vaccination. TCRdb recomputed calls from the 5' RACE reads with MiXCR, one row per CDR3 protein. The table records about 360,000 distinct CDR3 sequences, about 6.2% of them present only once. CDR1 and CDR2 (germline): DFQATT, SNEGSKA (reference sequence). The length of the CDR3 is 13 residues. The V end lost 5 bases, the J end lost 1 base, and 9 bases lay between the germline ends. This clonotype was counted ten times or more. The TCR comes from a man between 25 and 39 years old who received the YFV17D yellow fever vaccine. Sequenced here: PBMCs, sampled 5 days after the yellow fever booster vaccination. The J gene is TRBJ2-4, the V gene TRBV20-1; the D is unclear. The CDR3 is CSAGNGAKNIQYF. CDR3 bases: TGCAGTGCTGGTAATGGCGCCAAAAACATTCAGTACTTC.